These 18 T cell receptor beta chains originate from one sample sequenced in a study of beta chain features in type 1 diabetes. All of the isolated RNA was reverse transcribed, so expressed TCRB transcripts were sequenced. Sequencing used immunoSEQ multiplex PCR; TCRdb keeps in-frame clones, though not all of them. This table holds roughly 500,000 clones, more than 9.5% found once. Sequencing was performed on naive CD4+ T cells from blood. All receptors derive from a woman under 30 in good health.

The rearrangement uses TRBV6-5 and TRBJ2-7; a possible D gene is TRBD2 (7 bases). Germline values: CDR1 MNHEY, CDR2 SVGAGI. CDR3 length: 14 residues. V lost 8 bases and J lost 6, with 20 bases in between. For the CDR3, the DNA is TGTGCCAGCGTAAAAACAGGGAGGGGAGGCGAGCAGTACTTC. This codes for CASVKTGRGGEQYF.

The rearrangement links TRBV7-6 to TRBJ1-2; 7 nucleotides match TRBD1. J lost 2 bases, V lost 1 base, and 4 bases had no gene match. CDR3 length: 15 amino acids. CDR1 SGHVS and CDR2 FNYEAQ come from the germline V gene. CDR3 nucleotides: TGTGCCAGCAGCTTAGGATTGGGACAGAACTATGGCTACACCTTC. Encoded protein: CASSLGLGQNYGYTF.

This clone was recorded a few times. The chain couples TRBV7-2 to TRBJ2-7; D perhaps matches TRBD2 (6 bases). The CDR3 loop spans 13 amino acids. The V end lost 5 bases, the J end lost 6 bases, and 14 bases lay between the germline ends. Per germline, CDR1 SGHTA and CDR2 FQGNSA. CDR3 sequence (DNA): TGTGCCAGCAGCACCCAGCGGGCTGGCGAGCAGTACTTC. Encoded protein: CASSTQRAGEQYF. The variable domain in full, completed from reference TRBV7-2 and TRBJ2-7, reads GAGVSQSPSNKVTEKGKDVELRCDPISGHTALYWYRQSLGQGLEFLIYFQGNSAPDKSGLPSDRFSAERTGGSVSTLTIQRTQQEDSAVYLCASSTQRAGEQYFGPGTRLTVT.

The J gene is TRBJ2-3, the V gene TRBV5-6, with unresolved D. The V gene's germline CDR1 is SGHDT and CDR2 YYEEEE. V gave up 0 bases and J gave up 2 bases, with 7 bases separating them. CDR3 length: 14 amino acids. CDR3 DNA: TGTGCCAGCAGCTTGGTTACCTCCACAGATACGCAGTATTTT. Protein: CASSLVTSTDTQYF. Supplemented by reference TRBV5-6 and TRBJ2-3, the full variable domain reads DAGVTQSPTHLIKTRGQQVTLRCSPKSGHDTVSWYQQALGQGPQFIFQYYEEEERQRGNFPDRFSGHQFPNYSSELNVNALLLGDSALYLCASSLVTSTDTQYFGPGTRLTVL.

This clone was detected a few times. The genes are TRBV9 and TRBJ1-5; D might be TRBD1 (5 bases). Trimming left V 2 bases short and J 11 bases short, with 14 bases between. CDR3 length: 13 amino acids. The V gene's germline CDR1 is SGDLS and CDR2 YYNGEE. The CDR3: CASSVGTATTQHF. The CDR3 DNA sequence: TGTGCCAGCAGCGTCGGGACCGCGACGACCCAGCATTTT. The complete variable domain, with remaining parts taken from reference TRBV9 and TRBJ1-5, reads DSGVTQTPKHLITATGQRVTLRCSPRSGDLSVYWYQQSLDQGLQFLIQYYNGEERAKGNILERFSAQQFPDLHSELNLSSLELGDSALYFCASSVGTATTQHFGDGTRLSIL.

V gene TRBV6-5 combines with J gene TRBJ1-6; a weak D match, TRBD1 (5 bases). The CDR3 loop spans 14 amino acids. The ends were cut back, 4 bases at V and 7 bases at J, with 11 bases in the middle. Germline CDR1 MNHEY, CDR2 SVGAGI. DNA for the CDR3: TGTGCCAGCAGTTCGGGGACGGTGAATTCACCCCTCCACTTT. This gives the protein CASSSGTVNSPLHF.

The table lists this clone with a few counts. The gene calls are TRBV27 and TRBJ2-1; a weak D match, TRBD2 (6 bases). Germline V gene sequence: CDR1 MNHEY, CDR2 SMNVEV (reference sequence). This CDR3 is built from 15 residues. Trimming pared 2 bases from V and 2 bases from J, leaving 10 bases between. CDR3 protein: CASSLRRATYNEQFF. CDR3 nucleotides: TGTGCCAGCAGTTTACGGAGGGCAACCTACAATGAGCAGTTCTTC.

This chain links TRBV5-1 with TRBJ2-7, with D tentatively TRBD1 (6 bases). V was pared by 4 bases and J by 5 bases, with 13 bases between. The CDR3 is 13 residues long. The germline gives CDR1 SGHRS, CDR2 YFSETQ. The CDR3 is CASSLTGGNEQYF. CDR3 nucleotide sequence: TGCGCCAGCAGCCTGACAGGCGGCAACGAGCAGTACTTC.

The V and J genes are TRBV4-1 and TRBJ2-5; D is unclear. Deletions cut 1 base from V and 5 bases from J, with 8 bases between. The CDR3 is made up of 13 amino acids. Germline V gene sequence: CDR1 MGHRA, CDR2 YSYEKL. CDR3 nucleotides: TGCGCCAGCAGCCAAGGGGCCTGGGAGACCCAGTACTTC. Encoded protein: CASSQGAWETQYF.

This clone was recorded a few times. CDR3 bases: TGTGCCAGCTCACCGCCAGGCGGGGAGCAGTACGTC. This gives the protein CASSPPGGEQYV. V and J are TRBV18 and TRBJ2-7; possibly TRBD2 for D (5 bases). V was shortened by 3 bases and J by 7 bases, with 10 bases between the two germline ends. Germline-derived CDR1 and CDR2 are KGHSH and LQKENI. This CDR3 has 12 amino acids.

This sequence joins TRBV5-4 and TRBJ2-2, with D unresolved. There are 13 residues in the CDR3. Germline V gene sequence: CDR1 SGHNT, CDR2 YYREEE (reference sequence). Trimming cost V 2 bases and J 3 bases, with 5 bases left between them. CDR3 amino acids: CASSLQYTGELFF. The CDR3 bases are TGTGCCAGCAGCTTACAGTACACCGGGGAGCTGTTTTTT.

The V gene is TRBV7-2, the J gene TRBJ2-3, with D unclear. Germline assignment: CDR1 SGHTA and CDR2 FQGNSA. V was shortened by 0 bases and J by 0 bases, with 7 bases between the two germline ends. There are 15 residues in the CDR3. CDR3 residues: CASSLALPSTDTQYF. In nucleotides, the CDR3 is TGTGCCAGCAGCTTAGCCCTCCCCAGCACAGATACGCAGTATTTT.

This clone occurred a few times. This rearrangement joins TRBV9 to TRBJ2-3, with D perhaps TRBD1 (8 bases). CDR1 SGDLS and CDR2 YYNGEE come from the germline V gene. The CDR3 consists of 16 residues. Trimming removed 3 bases at V and 2 bases at J, with 16 bases between. CDR3 DNA sequence: TGTGCCAGCAGCGCACAGGGGGAGGGCCTCACAGATACGCAGTATTTT. Amino acids: CASSAQGEGLTDTQYF.

This clone came up once. The rearrangement joins TRBV18 to TRBJ2-5; 12 nucleotides match TRBD2. The CDR3 length is 19 residues. Germline loops: CDR1 KGHSH, CDR2 LQKENI. Germline trimming cut 1 base from V and 0 bases from J; bases unmatched to any gene: 9. The CDR3, as DNA: TGTGCCAGCTCACCACGTTCAAGGACTAGCGGGACGTACCAAGAGACCCAGTACTTC. Translated: CASSPRSRTSGTYQETQYF.

As concerns this clone: Within the sample, other DNA sequences also encode this same CDR3. The chain carries TRBV7-9 and TRBJ2-3, with D hard to call. This CDR3 comprises 14 residues. Trimming took off 1 base at V and 1 base at J, with 6 bases between the two ends. Germline V CDR1 and CDR2: SEHNR, FQNEAQ (reference sequence). CDR3 protein: CASSLVQGTDTQYF. The CDR3 nucleotides read TGTGCCAGCAGCTTAGTCCAGGGCACAGATACGCAGTATTTT.

This clone was recorded at least ten times. The chain employs TRBV25-1 and TRBJ2-7; 9 bases agree with TRBD1. The CDR3 has 12 residues. V lost 7 bases and J lost 4; bases outside the gene matches: 2. Germline V gene sequence: CDR1 MGHDK, CDR2 SYGVNS. Here the CDR3 reads CASTGTGYEQYF. The CDR3 DNA reads as TGTGCCAGCACCGGGACAGGGTACGAGCAGTACTTC.

The CDR3 sequence is CASSLGAGVATEAFF. DNA of the CDR3: TGTGCCAGCAGTTTAGGGGCGGGGGTCGCCACTGAAGCTTTCTTT. The V call is TRBV6-5, the J call TRBJ1-1, with a weak D call TRBD1 (5 bases). V lost 4 bases and J 4 bases, leaving 16 bases between the germline ends. CDR1 is MNHEY and CDR2 is SVGAGI in the germline V gene. This CDR3 has 15 residues.

The chain carries TRBV19 and TRBJ2-3, with 7 bases aligning to TRBD1. CDR1 and CDR2 from the germline V gene are LNHDA and SQIVND (reference sequence). Losses at the gene ends were 9 bases for V and 4 bases for J; bases not matched to a gene: 4. This CDR3 has 12 residues. CDR3 region: CASQDRADTQYF. DNA for the CDR3: TGTGCCAGCCAAGACAGGGCAGATACGCAGTATTTT. Combining the CDR3 with reference TRBV19 and TRBJ2-3 gives the whole variable domain DGGITQSPKYLFRKEGQNVTLSCEQNLNHDAMYWYRQDPGQGLRLIYYSQIVNDFQKGDIAEGYSVSREKKESFPLTVTSAQKNPTAFYLCASQDRADTQYFGPGTRLTVL.